This T cell receptor beta chain was recorded in a study of regulatory T cells in long-lasting Graves disease. J gave up 2 bases and V 8 bases, and 11 bases lay outside the gene matches. CDR1 and CDR2 from the germline V gene are ENHRY and SYGVKD. This CDR3 comprises 17 residues. Time point: newly diagnosed GD, antithyroid drugs for less than 3 months. PBMC RNA served as the TCR library source. Researchers made TCR beta libraries by using iRepertoire HTBI primers and running Arm-PCR on CDR3 regions. One entry per CDR3 protein results from TCRdb running MiXCR on the multiplex PCR reads. The sample lists fewer than 550,000 distinct CDR3 sequences; 15% to 20% were seen once. The same sample was also studied in work on T cells in Graves' hyperthyroidism and ophthalmopathy.

V gene TRBV10-3 combines with J gene TRBJ1-5; 11 bases line up with TRBD1. The TCR originated in a woman aged 35-60 years with Graves disease. The sequences come from peripheral blood mononuclear cells (PBMCs), collected at new diagnosis, from a patient treated with antithyroid drugs. CDR3 loop: CAIGRTGGEGGNQPQHF. The CDR3 DNA sequence: TGTGCCATCGGCCGGACAGGGGGCGAAGGAGGCAATCAGCCCCAGCATTTT.